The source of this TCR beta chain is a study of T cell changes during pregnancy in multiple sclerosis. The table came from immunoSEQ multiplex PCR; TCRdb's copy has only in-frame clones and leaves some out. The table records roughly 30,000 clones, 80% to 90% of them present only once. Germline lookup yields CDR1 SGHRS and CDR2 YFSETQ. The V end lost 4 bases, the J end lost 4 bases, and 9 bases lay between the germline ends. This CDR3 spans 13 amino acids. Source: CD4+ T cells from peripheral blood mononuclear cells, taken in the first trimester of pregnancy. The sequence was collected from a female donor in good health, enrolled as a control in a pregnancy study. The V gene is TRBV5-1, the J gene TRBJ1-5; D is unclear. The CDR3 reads CASSIDTNQPQHF. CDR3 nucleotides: TGCGCCAGCAGCATCGACACGAATCAGCCCCAGCATTTT. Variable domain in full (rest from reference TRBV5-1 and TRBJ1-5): KAGVTQTPRYLIKTRGQQVTLSCSPISGHRSVSWYQQTPGQGLQFLFEYFSETQRNKGNFPGRFSGRQFSNSRSEMNVSTLELGDSALYLCASSIDTNQPQHFGDGTRLSIL.